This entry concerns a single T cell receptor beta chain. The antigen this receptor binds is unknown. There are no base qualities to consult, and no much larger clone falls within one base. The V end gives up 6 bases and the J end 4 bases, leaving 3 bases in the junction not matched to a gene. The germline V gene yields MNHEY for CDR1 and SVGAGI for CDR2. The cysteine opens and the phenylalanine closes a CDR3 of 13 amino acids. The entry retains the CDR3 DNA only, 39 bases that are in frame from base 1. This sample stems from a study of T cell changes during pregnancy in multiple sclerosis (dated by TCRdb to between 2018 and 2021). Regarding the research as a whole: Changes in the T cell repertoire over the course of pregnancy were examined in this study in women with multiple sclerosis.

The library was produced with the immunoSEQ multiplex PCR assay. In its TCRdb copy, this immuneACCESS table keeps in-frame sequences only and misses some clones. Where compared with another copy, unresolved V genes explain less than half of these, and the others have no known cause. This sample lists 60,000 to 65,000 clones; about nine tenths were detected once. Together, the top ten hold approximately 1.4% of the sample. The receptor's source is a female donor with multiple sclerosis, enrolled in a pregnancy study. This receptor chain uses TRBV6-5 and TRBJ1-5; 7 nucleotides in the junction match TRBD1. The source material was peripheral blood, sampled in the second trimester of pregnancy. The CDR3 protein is CASSQGENQPQHF. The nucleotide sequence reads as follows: TGTGCCAGCAGCCAGGGGGAGAATCAGCCCCAGCATTTT.